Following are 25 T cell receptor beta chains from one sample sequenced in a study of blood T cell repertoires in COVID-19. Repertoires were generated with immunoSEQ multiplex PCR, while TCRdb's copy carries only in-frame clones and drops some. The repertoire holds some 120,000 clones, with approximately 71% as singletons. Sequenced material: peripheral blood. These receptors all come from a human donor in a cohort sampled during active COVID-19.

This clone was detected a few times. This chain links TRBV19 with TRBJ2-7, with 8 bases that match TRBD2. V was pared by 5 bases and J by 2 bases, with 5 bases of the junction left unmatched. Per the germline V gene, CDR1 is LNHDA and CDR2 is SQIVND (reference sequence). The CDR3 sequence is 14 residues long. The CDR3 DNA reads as TGTGCCAGTAGTTATAGCGGGAATGCCTACGAGCAGTACTTC. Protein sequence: CASSYSGNAYEQYF.

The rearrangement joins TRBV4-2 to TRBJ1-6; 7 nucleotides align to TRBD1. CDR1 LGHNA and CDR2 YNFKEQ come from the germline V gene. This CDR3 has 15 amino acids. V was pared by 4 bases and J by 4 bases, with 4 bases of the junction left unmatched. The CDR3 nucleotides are TGTGCCAGCAGCCCCACGGGACAGTATAATTCACCCCTCCACTTT. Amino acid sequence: CASSPTGQYNSPLHF.

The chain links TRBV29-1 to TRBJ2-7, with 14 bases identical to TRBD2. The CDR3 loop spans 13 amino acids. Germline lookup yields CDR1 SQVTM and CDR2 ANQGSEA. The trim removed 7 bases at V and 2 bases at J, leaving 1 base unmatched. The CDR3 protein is CSGGLAGAYEQYF. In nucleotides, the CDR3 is TGCAGCGGGGGACTAGCGGGAGCCTACGAGCAGTACTTC.

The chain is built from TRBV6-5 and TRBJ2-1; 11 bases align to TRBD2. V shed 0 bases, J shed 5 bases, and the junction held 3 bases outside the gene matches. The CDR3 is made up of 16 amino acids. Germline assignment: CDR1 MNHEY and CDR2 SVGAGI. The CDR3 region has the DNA TGTGCCAGCAGTTACTCTAGCGGGGGGGTGCACAATGAGCAGTTCTTC. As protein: CASSYSSGGVHNEQFF.

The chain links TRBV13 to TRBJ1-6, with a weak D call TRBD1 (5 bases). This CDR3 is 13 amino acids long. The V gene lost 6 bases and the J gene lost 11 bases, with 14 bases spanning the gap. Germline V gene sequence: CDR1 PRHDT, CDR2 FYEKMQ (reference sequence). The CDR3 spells CASRNRDSPPLHF. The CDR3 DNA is TGTGCCAGCAGAAACCGGGACTCTCCACCCCTCCACTTT.

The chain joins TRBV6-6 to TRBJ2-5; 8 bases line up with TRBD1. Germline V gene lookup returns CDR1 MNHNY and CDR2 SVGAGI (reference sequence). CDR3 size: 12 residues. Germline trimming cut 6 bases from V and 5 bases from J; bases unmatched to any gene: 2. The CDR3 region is CASRQGEETQYF. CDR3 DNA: TGTGCCAGCAGACAGGGGGAGGAGACCCAGTACTTC.

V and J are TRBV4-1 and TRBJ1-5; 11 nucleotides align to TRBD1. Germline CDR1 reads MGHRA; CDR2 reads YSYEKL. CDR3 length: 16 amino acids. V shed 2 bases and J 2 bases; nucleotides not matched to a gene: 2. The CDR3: CASSQWTGGGNQPQHF. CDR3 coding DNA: TGCGCCAGCAGCCAATGGACAGGGGGCGGCAATCAGCCCCAGCATTTT.

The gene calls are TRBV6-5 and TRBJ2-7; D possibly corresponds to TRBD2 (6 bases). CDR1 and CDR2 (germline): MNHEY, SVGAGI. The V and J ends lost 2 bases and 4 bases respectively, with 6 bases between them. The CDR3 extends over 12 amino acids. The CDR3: CASSYAGYEQYF. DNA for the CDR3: TGTGCCAGCAGTTACGCGGGGTACGAGCAGTACTTC.

DNA of the CDR3: TGTGCCAGCAGCTTAGGGACAGGGAATTCACCCCTCCACTTT. As protein: CASSLGTGNSPLHF. This chain links TRBV7-9 with TRBJ1-6; 8 bases line up with TRBD1. Germline trimming cut 1 base from V and 7 bases from J; bases unmatched to any gene: 0. Per germline, CDR1 SEHNR and CDR2 FQNEAQ (reference sequence). The CDR3 totals 14 residues.

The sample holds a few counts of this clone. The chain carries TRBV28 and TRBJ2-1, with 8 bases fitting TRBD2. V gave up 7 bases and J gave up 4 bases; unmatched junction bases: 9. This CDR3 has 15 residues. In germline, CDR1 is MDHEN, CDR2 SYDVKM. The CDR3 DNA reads TGTGCCAGCAACTCCCCCGGGACTAGATACAATGAGCAGTTCTTC. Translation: CASNSPGTRYNEQFF.

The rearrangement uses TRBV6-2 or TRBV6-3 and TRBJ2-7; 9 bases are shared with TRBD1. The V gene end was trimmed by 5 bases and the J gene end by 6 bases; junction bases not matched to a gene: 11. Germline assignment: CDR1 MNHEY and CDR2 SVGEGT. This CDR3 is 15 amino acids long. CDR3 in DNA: TGTGCCAGCAGTCTAACGGGACAGGGCCTGCGCGAGCAGTACTTC. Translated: CASSLTGQGLREQYF.

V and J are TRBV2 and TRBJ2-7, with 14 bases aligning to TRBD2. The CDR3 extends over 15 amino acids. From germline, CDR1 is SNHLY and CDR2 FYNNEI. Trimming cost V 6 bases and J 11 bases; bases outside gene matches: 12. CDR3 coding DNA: TGTGCCAGCAGCTGGCCGGGACTAGCGGGAGTCTCTAAGTACTTC. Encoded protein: CASSWPGLAGVSKYF.

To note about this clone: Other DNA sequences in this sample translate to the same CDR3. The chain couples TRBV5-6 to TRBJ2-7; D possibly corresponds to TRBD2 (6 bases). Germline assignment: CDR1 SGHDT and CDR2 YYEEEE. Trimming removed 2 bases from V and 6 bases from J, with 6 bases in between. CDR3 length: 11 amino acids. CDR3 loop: CASSFGGEQYF. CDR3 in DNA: TGTGCCAGCAGCTTCGGGGGCGAGCAGTACTTC.

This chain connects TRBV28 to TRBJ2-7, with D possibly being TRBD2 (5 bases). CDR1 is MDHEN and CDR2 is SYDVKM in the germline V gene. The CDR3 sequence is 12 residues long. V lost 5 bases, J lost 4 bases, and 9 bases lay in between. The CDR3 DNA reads TGTGCCAGCAGTCTAACGGGGTACGAGCAGTACTTC. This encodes CASSLTGYEQYF. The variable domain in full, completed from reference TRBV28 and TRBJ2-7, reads DVKVTQSSRYLVKRTGEKVFLECVQDMDHENMFWYRQDPGLGLRLIYFSYDVKMKEKGDIPEGYSVSREKKERFSLILESASTNQTSMYLCASSLTGYEQYFGPGTRLTVT.

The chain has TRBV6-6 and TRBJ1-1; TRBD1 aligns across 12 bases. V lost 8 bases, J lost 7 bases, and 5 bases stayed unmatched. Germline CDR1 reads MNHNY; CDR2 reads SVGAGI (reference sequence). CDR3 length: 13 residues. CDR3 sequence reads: CASEGTGGFEAFF. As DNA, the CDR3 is TGTGCCAGCGAAGGGACAGGGGGCTTTGAAGCTTTCTTT.

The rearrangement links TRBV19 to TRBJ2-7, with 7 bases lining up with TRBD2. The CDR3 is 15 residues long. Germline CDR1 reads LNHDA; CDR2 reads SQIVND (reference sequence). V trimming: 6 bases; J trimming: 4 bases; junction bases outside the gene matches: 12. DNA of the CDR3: TGTGCCAGTAGCCCACTAGCGCCGGAGGGGTACGAGCAGTACTTC. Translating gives CASSPLAPEGYEQYF.

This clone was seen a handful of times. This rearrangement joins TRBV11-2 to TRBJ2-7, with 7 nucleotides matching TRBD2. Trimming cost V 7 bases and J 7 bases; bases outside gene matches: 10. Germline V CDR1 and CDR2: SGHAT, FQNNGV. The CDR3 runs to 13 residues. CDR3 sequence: CASTSGLAVEQYF. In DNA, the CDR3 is TGTGCCAGCACTTCGGGGCTAGCGGTTGAGCAGTACTTC.

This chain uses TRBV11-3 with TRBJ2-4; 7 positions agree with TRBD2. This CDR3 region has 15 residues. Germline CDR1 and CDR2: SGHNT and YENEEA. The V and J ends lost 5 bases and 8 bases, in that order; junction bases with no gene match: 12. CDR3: CASSPLGPRGDIQYF. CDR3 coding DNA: TGTGCCAGCAGCCCCCTGGGGCCACGGGGGGACATTCAGTACTTC.

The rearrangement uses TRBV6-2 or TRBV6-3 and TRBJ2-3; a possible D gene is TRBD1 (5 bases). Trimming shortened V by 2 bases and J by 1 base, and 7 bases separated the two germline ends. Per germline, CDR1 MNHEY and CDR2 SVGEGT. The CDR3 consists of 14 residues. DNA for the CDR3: TGTGCCAGCAGTTACGTCAGGGGCACAGATACGCAGTATTTT. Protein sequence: CASSYVRGTDTQYF.

DNA for the CDR3: TGCGCCAGCAGCTTGGCGGGACTACCCGAGTTGCTGTTTTTT. The encoded protein is CASSLAGLPELLFF. The V and J genes are TRBV5-1 and TRBJ1-4; tentative D call: TRBD1 (5 bases). Trimming removed 0 bases from V and 14 bases from J, with 17 bases in between. Germline lookup yields CDR1 SGHRS and CDR2 YFSETQ. This CDR3 has 14 amino acids.

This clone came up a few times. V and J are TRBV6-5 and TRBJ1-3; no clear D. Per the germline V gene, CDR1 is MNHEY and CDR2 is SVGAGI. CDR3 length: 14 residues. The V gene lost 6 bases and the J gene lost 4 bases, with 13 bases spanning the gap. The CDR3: CASRVPGGGNTIYF. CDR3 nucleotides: TGTGCCAGCAGAGTCCCCGGAGGCGGAAACACCATATATTTT.

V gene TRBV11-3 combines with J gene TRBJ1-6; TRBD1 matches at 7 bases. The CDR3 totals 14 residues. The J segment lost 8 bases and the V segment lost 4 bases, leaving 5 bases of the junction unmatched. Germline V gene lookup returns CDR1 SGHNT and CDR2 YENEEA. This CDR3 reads CASSSRQGDSPLHF. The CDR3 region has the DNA TGTGCCAGCAGCTCCCGCCAGGGGGATTCACCCCTCCACTTT.

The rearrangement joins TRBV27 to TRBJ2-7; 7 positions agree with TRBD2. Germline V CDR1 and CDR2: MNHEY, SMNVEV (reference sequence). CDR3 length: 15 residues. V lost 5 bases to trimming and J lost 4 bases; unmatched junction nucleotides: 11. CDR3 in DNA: TGTGCCAGCAGTATCCAGCGGGGTTCAGCATACGAGCAGTACTTC. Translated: CASSIQRGSAYEQYF.

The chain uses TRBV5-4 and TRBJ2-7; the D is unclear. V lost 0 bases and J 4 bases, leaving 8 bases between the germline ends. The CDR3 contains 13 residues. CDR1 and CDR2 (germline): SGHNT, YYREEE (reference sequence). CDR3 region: CASSLGLEYEQYF. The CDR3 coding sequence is TGTGCCAGCAGCTTGGGGCTCGAATACGAGCAGTACTTC.

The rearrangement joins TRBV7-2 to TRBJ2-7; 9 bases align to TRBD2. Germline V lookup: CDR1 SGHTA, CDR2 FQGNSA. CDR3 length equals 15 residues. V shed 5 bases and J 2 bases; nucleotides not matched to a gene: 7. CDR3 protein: CASSLSVAGAYEQYF. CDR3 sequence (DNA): TGTGCCAGCAGCCTCTCTGTAGCGGGGGCCTACGAGCAGTACTTC.